This T cell receptor (beta chain) was documented in a study of T-cell reconstitution after alpha-beta-depleted transplantation in children. Germline V gives CDR1 DFQATT, CDR2 SNEGSKA (reference sequence). V dropped 4 bases and J dropped 3 bases, with 9 bases sitting between them. The CDR3 contains 12 residues. Unique molecular identifiers were incorporated when the TCRbeta library was constructed. TCRdb called the PCR reads again in MiXCR, with one record for every CDR3 protein. This sample yields about 400,000 distinct CDR3 sequences, of which about a fifth are seen a single time; 3.8% belongs to the top ten. This clonotype was seen many times.

The clonotype originates from a human donor who donated a stem cell graft to a child with acute myeloid leukemia. This chain uses TRBV20-1 with TRBJ2-5, with D unclear. The sequenced sample was PBMCs from the stem cell graft donor, obtained from the stem cell graft. In nucleotides, the CDR3 is TGCAGTGCTAAAATAATAAAAGAGACCCAGTACTTC. Translating gives CSAKIIKETQYF.